This note documents a single TCR beta chain sequence. What it binds is unknown. The data derive from a study of T cells in Graves' hyperthyroidism and ophthalmopathy. Study-level background: Specimen type is peripheral blood, collected at initial diagnosis prior to any treatment.

RNA transcripts yielded amplified TCR beta CDR3 regions. With the HTBI primer set, the TCR CDR3 went through a first round of RT-PCR. TCRdb reanalysed the multiplex PCR reads using MiXCR and keeps one entry per CDR3 protein. The sample gives roughly 360,000 distinct CDR3 sequences, approximately 13% of which show up once; less than 25% is in the top ten. Patients were aged 18 to 65, had disease duration under 2 months, and had newly diagnosed hyperthyroidism. PBMCs were obtained from 7.5 to 10 ml fresh peripheral blood. The germline V gene has CDR1 PRHDT and CDR2 FYEKMQ (reference sequence). V dropped 5 bases and J dropped 4 bases, with 20 bases sitting between them. The CDR3 spans 16 residues. Study outcomes and limitations: Blood held most thyroid clonotypes expanded above 0.001 frequency.

The rearrangement uses TRBV13 and TRBJ2-5; D possibly uses TRBD1 or TRBD2 (5 bases each). The TCR was taken from a man younger than 40 with Graves' hyperthyroidism that later progressed to Graves' ophthalmopathy. Sample: blood. The CDR3 DNA reads as TGTGCCAGCAGCCACCCGAGGGGCGGCACGGGAGAGACCCAGTACTTC. Protein product: CASSHPRGGTGETQYF.